This T cell receptor (beta chain) was sequenced during a study of T cell changes during pregnancy in multiple sclerosis. Germline CDR1 MNHEY, CDR2 SMNVEV (reference sequence). The CDR3 consists of 14 residues. V lost 8 bases and J lost 5, with 19 bases in between. TCRdb's table, derived via immunoSEQ multiplex PCR, lists solely in-frame clones and lacks some. This table holds some 60,000 clones, less than 95% found once. The sequence came from a female donor in good health, enrolled as a control in a pregnancy study. The chain links TRBV27 to TRBJ2-7, with D hard to call. Sequencing was performed on peripheral blood, taken in the third trimester of pregnancy. CDR3: CASAPEPRYHEQYF. CDR3 coding DNA: TGTGCCAGCGCACCGGAGCCCCGGTACCACGAGCAGTACTTC.